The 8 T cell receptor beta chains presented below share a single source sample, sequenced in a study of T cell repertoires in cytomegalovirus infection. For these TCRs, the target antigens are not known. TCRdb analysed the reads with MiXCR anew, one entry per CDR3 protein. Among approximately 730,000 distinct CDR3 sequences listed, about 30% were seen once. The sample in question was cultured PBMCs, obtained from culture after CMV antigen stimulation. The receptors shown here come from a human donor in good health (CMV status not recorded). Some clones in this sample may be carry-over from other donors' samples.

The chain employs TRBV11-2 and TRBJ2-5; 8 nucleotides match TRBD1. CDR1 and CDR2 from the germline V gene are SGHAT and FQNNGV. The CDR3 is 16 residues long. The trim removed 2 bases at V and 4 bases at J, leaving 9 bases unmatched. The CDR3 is CASSLRRQGQRETQYF. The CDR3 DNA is TGTGCCAGCAGCTTACGTCGACAGGGGCAAAGAGAGACCCAGTACTTC.

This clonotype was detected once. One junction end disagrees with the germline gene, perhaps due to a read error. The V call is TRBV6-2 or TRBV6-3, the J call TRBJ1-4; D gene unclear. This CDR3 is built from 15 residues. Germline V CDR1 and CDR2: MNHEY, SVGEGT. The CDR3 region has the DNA TGCGCCAGCAGTTACAGTCGGACTTGGCACGATTCACTGTTTTTT. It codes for CASSYSRTWHDSLFF.

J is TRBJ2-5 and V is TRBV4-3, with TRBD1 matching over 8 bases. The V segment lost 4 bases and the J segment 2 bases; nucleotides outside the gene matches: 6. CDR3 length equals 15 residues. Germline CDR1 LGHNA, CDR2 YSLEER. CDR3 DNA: TGCGCCAGCAGCCTGGGACAGGCGCCTCAAGAGACCCAGTACTTC. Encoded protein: CASSLGQAPQETQYF.

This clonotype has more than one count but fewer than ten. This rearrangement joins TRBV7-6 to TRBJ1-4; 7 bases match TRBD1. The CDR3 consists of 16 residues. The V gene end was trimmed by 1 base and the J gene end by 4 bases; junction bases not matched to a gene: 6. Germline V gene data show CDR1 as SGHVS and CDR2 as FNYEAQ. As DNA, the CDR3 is TGTGCCAGCAGCTTAGGACGACAGGGCCTTAATGAAAAACTGTTTTTT. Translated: CASSLGRQGLNEKLFF.

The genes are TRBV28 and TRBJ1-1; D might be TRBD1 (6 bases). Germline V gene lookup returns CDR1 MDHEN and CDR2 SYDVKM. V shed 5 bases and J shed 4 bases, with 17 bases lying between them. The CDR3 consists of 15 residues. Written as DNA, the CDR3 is TGTGCCAGCAGTCTTGGGGGCAGGGTCGGCACTGAAGCTTTCTTT. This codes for CASSLGGRVGTEAFF.

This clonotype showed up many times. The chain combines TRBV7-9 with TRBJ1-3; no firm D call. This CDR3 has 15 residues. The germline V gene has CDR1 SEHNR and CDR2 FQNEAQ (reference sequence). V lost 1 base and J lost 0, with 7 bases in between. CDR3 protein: CASSLGQSSGNTIYF. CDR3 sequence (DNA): TGTGCCAGCAGCTTAGGTCAGAGCTCTGGAAACACCATATATTTT.

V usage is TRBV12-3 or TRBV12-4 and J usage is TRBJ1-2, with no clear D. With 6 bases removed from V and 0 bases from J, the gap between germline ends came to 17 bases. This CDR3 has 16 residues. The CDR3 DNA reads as TGTGCCAGCAGCCCACGCCCACAGAACGCTAACTATGGCTACACCTTC. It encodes CASSPRPQNANYGYTF.

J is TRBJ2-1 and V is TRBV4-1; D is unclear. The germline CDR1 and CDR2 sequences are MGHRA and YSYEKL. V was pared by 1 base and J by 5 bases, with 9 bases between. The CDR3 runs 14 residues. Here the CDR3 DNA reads TGCGCCAGCAGCCAAGGGACCTACGACAATGAGCAGTTCTTC. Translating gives CASSQGTYDNEQFF.